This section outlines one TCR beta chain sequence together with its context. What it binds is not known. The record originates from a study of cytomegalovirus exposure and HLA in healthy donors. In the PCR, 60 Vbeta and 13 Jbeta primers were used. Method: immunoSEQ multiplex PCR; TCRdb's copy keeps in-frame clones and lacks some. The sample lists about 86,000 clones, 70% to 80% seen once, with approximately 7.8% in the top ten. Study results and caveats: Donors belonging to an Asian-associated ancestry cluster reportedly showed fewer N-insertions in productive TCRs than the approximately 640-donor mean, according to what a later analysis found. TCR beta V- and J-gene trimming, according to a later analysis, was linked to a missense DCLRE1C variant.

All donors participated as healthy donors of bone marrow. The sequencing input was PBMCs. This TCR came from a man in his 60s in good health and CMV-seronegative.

CDR3 nucleotides: TGTGCCAGTAGAGGGGGTAACCTGTTTAACTATGGCTACACCTTC. It specifies CASRGGNLFNYGYTF. The chain links TRBV19 to TRBJ1-2, with TRBD1 as a possible D gene (6 bases). This CDR3 has 15 residues. V gave up 6 bases and J gave up 1 base, with 15 bases separating them. Germline V lookup: CDR1 LNHDA, CDR2 SQIVND (reference sequence).